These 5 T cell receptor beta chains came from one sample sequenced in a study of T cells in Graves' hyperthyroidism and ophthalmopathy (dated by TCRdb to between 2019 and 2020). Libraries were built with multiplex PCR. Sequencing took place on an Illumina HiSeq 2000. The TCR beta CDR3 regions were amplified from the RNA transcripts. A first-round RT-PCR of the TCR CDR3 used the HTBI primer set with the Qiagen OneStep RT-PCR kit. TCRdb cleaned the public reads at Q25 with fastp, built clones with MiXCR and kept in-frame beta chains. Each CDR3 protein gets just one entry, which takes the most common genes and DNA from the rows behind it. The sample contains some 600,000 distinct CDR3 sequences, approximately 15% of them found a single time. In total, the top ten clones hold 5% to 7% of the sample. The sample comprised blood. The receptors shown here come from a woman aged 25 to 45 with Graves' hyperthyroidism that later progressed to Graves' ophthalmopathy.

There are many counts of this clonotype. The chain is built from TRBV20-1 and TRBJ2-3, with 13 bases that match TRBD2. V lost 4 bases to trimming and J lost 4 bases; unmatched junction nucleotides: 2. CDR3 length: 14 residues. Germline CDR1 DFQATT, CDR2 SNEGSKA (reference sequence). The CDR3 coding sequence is TGCAGTGCTATTGGACTAGCGGGAGCAGATACGCAGTATTTT. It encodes CSAIGLAGADTQYF.

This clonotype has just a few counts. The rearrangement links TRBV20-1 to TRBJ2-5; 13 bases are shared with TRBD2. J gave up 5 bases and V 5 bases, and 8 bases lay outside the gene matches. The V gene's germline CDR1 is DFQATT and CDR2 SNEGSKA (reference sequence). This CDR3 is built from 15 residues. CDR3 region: CSAQTSGRAEETQYF. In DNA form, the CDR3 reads TGCAGTGCTCAAACTAGCGGGAGGGCGGAGGAGACCCAGTACTTC.

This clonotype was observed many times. The CDR3 is CASSPDRRGNSPLHF. In nucleotides, the CDR3 is TGCGCCAGCAGCCCCGACAGAAGAGGGAATTCACCCCTCCACTTT. The gene calls are TRBV5-1 and TRBJ1-6; a possible D gene is TRBD1 (5 bases). V dropped 4 bases and J dropped 7 bases, with 15 bases sitting between them. Per germline, CDR1 SGHRS and CDR2 YFSETQ. The CDR3 runs to 15 residues.

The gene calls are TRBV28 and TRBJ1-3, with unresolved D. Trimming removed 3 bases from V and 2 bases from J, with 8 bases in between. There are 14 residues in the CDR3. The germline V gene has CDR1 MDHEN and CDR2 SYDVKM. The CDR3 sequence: CASSLVMAGNTIYF. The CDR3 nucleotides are TGTGCCAGCAGTTTGGTGATGGCTGGAAACACCATATATTTT. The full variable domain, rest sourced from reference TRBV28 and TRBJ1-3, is DVKVTQSSRYLVKRTGEKVFLECVQDMDHENMFWYRQDPGLGLRLIYFSYDVKMKEKGDIPEGYSVSREKKERFSLILESASTNQTSMYLCASSLVMAGNTIYFGEGSWLTVV.

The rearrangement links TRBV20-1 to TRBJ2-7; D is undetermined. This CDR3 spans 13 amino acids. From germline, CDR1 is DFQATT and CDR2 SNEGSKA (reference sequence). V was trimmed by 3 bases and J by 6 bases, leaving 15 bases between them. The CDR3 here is CSASSPSFGEQYF. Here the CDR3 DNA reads TGCAGTGCTAGCTCCCCGAGTTTCGGCGAGCAGTACTTC.